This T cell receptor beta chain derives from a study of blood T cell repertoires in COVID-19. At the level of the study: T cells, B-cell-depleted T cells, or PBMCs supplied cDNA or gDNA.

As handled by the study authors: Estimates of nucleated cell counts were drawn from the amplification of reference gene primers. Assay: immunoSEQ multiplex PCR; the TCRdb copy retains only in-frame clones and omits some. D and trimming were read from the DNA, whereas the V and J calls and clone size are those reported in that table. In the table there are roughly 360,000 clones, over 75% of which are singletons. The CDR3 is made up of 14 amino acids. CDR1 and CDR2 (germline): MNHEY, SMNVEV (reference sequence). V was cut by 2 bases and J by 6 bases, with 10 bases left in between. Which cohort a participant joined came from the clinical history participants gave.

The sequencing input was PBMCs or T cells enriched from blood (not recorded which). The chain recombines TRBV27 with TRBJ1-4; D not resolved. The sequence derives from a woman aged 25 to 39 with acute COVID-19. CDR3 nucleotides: TGTGCCAGCAGTTTACGGGGAGTGGATGAAAAACTGTTTTTT. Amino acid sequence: CASSLRGVDEKLFF.